A single sample gave rise to the 20 T cell receptor beta chains below, sequenced in a study of T-cell memory formation after mild COVID-19. TCRdb reprocessed the 5' RACE reads via MiXCR and lists one record per CDR3 protein. The sample has 160,000 or so distinct CDR3 sequences, roughly 31% seen once; the top ten hold about 12%. The sequencing sample was made of PBMCs or a T cell subset sorted from them (not recorded which). The receptors shown here come from an adult woman who had mild COVID-19 (a few samples of this study predate the infection). Cell type and time point are not known.

This clonotype was recorded a few times. This chain uses TRBV12-3 or TRBV12-4 with TRBJ1-1, with a weak D call TRBD1 (5 bases). Trimming shortened V by 1 base and J by 2 bases, and 11 bases separated the two germline ends. This CDR3 has 15 amino acids. The CDR3 sequence: CASSLVGDINTEAFF. Here the CDR3 DNA reads TGTGCCAGCAGTTTAGTGGGGGATATTAACACTGAAGCTTTCTTT.

This clonotype has a handful of counts. The V call is TRBV20-1, the J call TRBJ2-3; TRBD2 aligns across 7 bases. This CDR3 has 15 amino acids. Germline V lookup: CDR1 DFQATT, CDR2 SNEGSKA (reference sequence). V was clipped by 0 bases and J by 4 bases; unmatched bases: 7. In nucleotides, the CDR3 is TGCAGTGCTAGAGATCCGGCGGGAGACGCAGATACGCAGTATTTT. This gives the protein CSARDPAGDADTQYF.

The rearrangement uses TRBV18 and TRBJ2-5, with D hard to call. CDR3 size: 12 residues. Trimming removed 3 bases at V and 5 bases at J, with 7 bases between. Germline lookup yields CDR1 KGHSH and CDR2 LQKENI. DNA of the CDR3: TGTGCCAGCTCACCTCTCGCGGAGACCCAGTACTTC. This codes for CASSPLAETQYF.

CDR3 in DNA: TGCGCCAGCAGCATCGGGGGGGGCACAGATACGCAGTATTTT. As protein: CASSIGGGTDTQYF. The rearrangement links TRBV5-1 to TRBJ2-3; 8 nucleotides agree with TRBD2. Germline assignment: CDR1 SGHRS and CDR2 YFSETQ. With V trimmed by 4 bases and J by 1 base, 2 bases remained unmatched. The CDR3 has 14 residues.

This clonotype was picked up a small number of times. The chain combines TRBV5-1 with TRBJ2-5; 7 bases align to TRBD1. The V gene's germline CDR1 is SGHRS and CDR2 YFSETQ. This CDR3 region has 14 residues. V shed 4 bases, J shed 5 bases, and the junction held 8 bases outside the gene matches. CDR3 nucleotide sequence: TGCGCCAGCAGCCTCCTAAGGGGGCTGGAGACCCAGTACTTC. Translating gives CASSLLRGLETQYF.

J is TRBJ1-1 and V is TRBV20-1; 9 positions agree with TRBD1. Germline values: CDR1 DFQATT, CDR2 SNEGSKA (reference sequence). J gave up 1 base and V 5 bases, and 8 bases lay outside the gene matches. This CDR3 has 15 residues. The CDR3 sequence is CSAWKTGGTNTEAFF. Written as DNA, the CDR3 is TGCAGTGCTTGGAAGACAGGGGGGACGAACACTGAAGCTTTCTTT.

Only a few counts were recorded for this clonotype. This chain joins TRBV12-3 or TRBV12-4 and TRBJ2-3; D gene unclear. Trimming took off 6 bases at V and 2 bases at J, with 6 bases between the two ends. The CDR3 has 12 amino acids. In DNA, the CDR3 is TGTGCCAGCAGATACCTCACAGATACGCAGTATTTT. Its protein product is CASRYLTDTQYF.

The V gene is TRBV5-1, the J gene TRBJ2-7, with 11 bases that match TRBD2. Trimming at V came to 0 bases and at J to 0 bases, leaving 2 bases not matched to a gene. CDR1 is SGHRS, CDR2 YFSETQ, per germline. This CDR3 comprises 16 residues. CDR3 protein: CASSLGLAGSSYEQYF. The CDR3 nucleotides are TGCGCCAGCAGCTTGGGACTAGCGGGGAGCTCCTACGAGCAGTACTTC. The variable domain in full, completed from reference TRBV5-1 and TRBJ2-7, reads KAGVTQTPRYLIKTRGQQVTLSCSPISGHRSVSWYQQTPGQGLQFLFEYFSETQRNKGNFPGRFSGRQFSNSRSEMNVSTLELGDSALYLCASSLGLAGSSYEQYFGPGTRLTVT.

This clonotype has more than one count but fewer than ten. The rearrangement joins TRBV20-1 to TRBJ2-3; weak D call: TRBD1 (6 bases). Germline V gene data show CDR1 as DFQATT and CDR2 as SNEGSKA (reference sequence). CDR3 length equals 17 residues. With 0 bases removed from V and 6 bases from J, the gap between germline ends came to 22 bases. CDR3 in amino acids: CSARDTSLRQVVDTQYF. The CDR3 coding sequence is TGCAGTGCTAGAGATACATCTCTTCGACAGGTGGTGGATACGCAGTATTTT.

This clonotype was counted only a few times. The CDR3 spells CASSQDLERSEAFF. The CDR3 DNA is TGCGCCAGCAGCCAAGATTTAGAGAGATCTGAAGCTTTCTTT. The gene calls are TRBV4-1 and TRBJ1-1; the D is unclear. Trimming cost V 0 bases and J 6 bases, with 11 bases left between them. The CDR3 consists of 14 residues. The germline V gene has CDR1 MGHRA and CDR2 YSYEKL.

This clonotype was seen many times. The V and J genes are TRBV5-1 and TRBJ2-3, with D perhaps assigned TRBD1 or TRBD2 (5 bases each). The germline CDR1 and CDR2 sequences are SGHRS and YFSETQ. CDR3 length: 18 residues. With 3 bases removed from V and 4 bases from J, the gap between germline ends came to 24 bases. CDR3 nucleotide sequence: TGCGCCAGCAGCTCCACGGGGCTGGCAGCCCACAGCCCAGATACGCAGTATTTT. It encodes CASSSTGLAAHSPDTQYF. The full variable domain, rest sourced from reference TRBV5-1 and TRBJ2-3, is KAGVTQTPRYLIKTRGQQVTLSCSPISGHRSVSWYQQTPGQGLQFLFEYFSETQRNKGNFPGRFSGRQFSNSRSEMNVSTLELGDSALYLCASSSTGLAAHSPDTQYFGPGTRLTVL.

This rearrangement joins TRBV27 to TRBJ2-7, with D tentatively TRBD1 or TRBD2 (5 bases each). This CDR3 is built from 16 residues. Germline CDR1 reads MNHEY; CDR2 reads SMNVEV (reference sequence). Between the trimmed V and J ends, which lost 5 bases and 3 bases, there was a span of 20 bases. The CDR3 bases are TGTGCCAGCAGTCTACTCGGGGCCACAGATATCTACGAGCAGTACTTC. Protein product: CASSLLGATDIYEQYF.

The V and J genes are TRBV5-1 and TRBJ1-5, with 7 bases identical to TRBD1. J was trimmed by 4 bases and V by 4 bases; bases with no gene match: 8. Germline V CDR1 and CDR2: SGHRS, YFSETQ. This CDR3 is 15 amino acids long. CDR3 in DNA: TGCGCCAGCAGCCTCGAAGGACAGGTGAATCAGCCCCAGCATTTT. It translates to CASSLEGQVNQPQHF.

V is TRBV4-1 and J is TRBJ2-5; TRBD1 agrees at 11 bases. V trimming: 6 bases; J trimming: 5 bases; junction bases outside the gene matches: 5. This CDR3 comprises 14 residues. CDR1 is MGHRA and CDR2 is YSYEKL in the germline V gene. The CDR3 coding sequence is TGCGCCAGCAGTAAAGGGACAGGGGGGGAGACCCAGTACTTC. Encoded protein: CASSKGTGGETQYF.

In its sample, this clonotype was seen a few times. The chain combines TRBV12-3 or TRBV12-4 with TRBJ2-2; D perhaps matches TRBD2 (6 bases). V lost 3 bases and J 5 bases, leaving 25 bases between the germline ends. The CDR3 loop spans 19 amino acids. CDR3: CASSFLSEGPLPRTGELFF. CDR3 coding DNA: TGTGCCAGCAGTTTCTTGTCGGAGGGACCCCTTCCGAGGACCGGGGAGCTGTTTTTT.

This clonotype was recorded a few times. The chain has TRBV6-2 or TRBV6-3 and TRBJ2-1; possibly TRBD1 for D (6 bases). Trimming removed 6 bases from V and 2 bases from J, with 14 bases in between. CDR3 length equals 15 residues. Per the germline V gene, CDR1 is MNHEY and CDR2 is SVGEGT. The CDR3 sequence: CASRGHRVTYNEQFF. The CDR3 DNA is TGTGCCAGCAGGGGCCACAGGGTTACCTACAATGAGCAGTTCTTC.

The sample holds a few counts of this clonotype. J is TRBJ2-7 and V is TRBV7-2; D possibly matches TRBD1 or TRBD2 (5 bases each). The CDR3 sequence is 15 residues long. The V gene lost 2 bases and the J gene lost 2 bases, with 13 bases spanning the gap. Germline V CDR1 and CDR2: SGHTA, FQGNSA. CDR3 loop: CASSLTGLRPYEQYF. CDR3 bases: TGTGCCAGCAGCTTAACGGGGCTCCGTCCCTACGAGCAGTACTTC. Filled out from reference TRBV7-2 and TRBJ2-7, the complete variable domain reads GAGVSQSPSNKVTEKGKDVELRCDPISGHTALYWYRQSLGQGLEFLIYFQGNSAPDKSGLPSDRFSAERTGGSVSTLTIQRTQQEDSAVYLCASSLTGLRPYEQYFGPGTRLTVT.

The rearrangement uses TRBV2 and TRBJ2-1; 7 bases fit TRBD1. CDR3 length: 15 residues. Germline CDR1 reads SNHLY; CDR2 reads FYNNEI. The J segment lost 2 bases and the V segment lost 11 bases, leaving 12 bases of the junction unmatched. DNA of the CDR3: TGTGCCTGCTACATGAGGGGGCGTCCCTACAATGAGCAGTTCTTC. Protein: CACYMRGRPYNEQFF.

The chain uses TRBV20-1 and TRBJ2-1; 7 nucleotides align to TRBD2. Trimming took 6 bases from V and 4 from J; bases not matched to a gene: 9. Per germline, CDR1 DFQATT and CDR2 SNEGSKA (reference sequence). There are 14 residues in the CDR3. In DNA, the CDR3 is TGCAGTGCAGGGAGGGCGGGGTCTTACAATGAGCAGTTCTTC. It specifies CSAGRAGSYNEQFF.

CDR3 protein: CASSSGASGVQETQYF. Written as DNA, the CDR3 is TGCGCCAGCAGCTCCGGGGCTAGCGGGGTCCAAGAGACCCAGTACTTC. V and J are TRBV5-1 and TRBJ2-5; 9 bases map to TRBD2. The germline gives CDR1 SGHRS, CDR2 YFSETQ. This CDR3 region has 16 residues. With V trimmed by 3 bases and J by 1 base, 7 bases remained unmatched.